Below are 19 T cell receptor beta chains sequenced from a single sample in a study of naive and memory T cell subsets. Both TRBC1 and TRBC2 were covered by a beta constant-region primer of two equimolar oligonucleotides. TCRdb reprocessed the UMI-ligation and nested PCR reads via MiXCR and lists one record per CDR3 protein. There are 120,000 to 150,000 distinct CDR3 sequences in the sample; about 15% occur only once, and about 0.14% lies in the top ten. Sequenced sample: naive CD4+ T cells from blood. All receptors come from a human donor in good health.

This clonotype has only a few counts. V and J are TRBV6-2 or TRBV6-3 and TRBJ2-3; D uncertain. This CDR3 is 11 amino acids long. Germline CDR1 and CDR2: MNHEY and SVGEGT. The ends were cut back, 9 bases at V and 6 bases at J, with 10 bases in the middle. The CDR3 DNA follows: TGTGCCAGTGGCACGGTGGATACGCAGTATTTT. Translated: CASGTVDTQYF.

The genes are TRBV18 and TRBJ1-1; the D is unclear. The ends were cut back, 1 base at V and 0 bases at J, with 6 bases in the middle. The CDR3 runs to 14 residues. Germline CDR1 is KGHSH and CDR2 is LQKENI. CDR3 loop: CASSPLAVNTEAFF. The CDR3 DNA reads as TGTGCCAGCTCACCACTTGCGGTGAACACTGAAGCTTTCTTT.

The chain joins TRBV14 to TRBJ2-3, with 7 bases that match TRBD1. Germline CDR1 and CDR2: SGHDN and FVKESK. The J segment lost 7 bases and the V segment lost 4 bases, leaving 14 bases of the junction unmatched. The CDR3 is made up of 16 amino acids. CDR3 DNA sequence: TGTGCCAGCAGCCGAGGCTCAGGGGGAGAGGGTAATACGCAGTATTTT. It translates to CASSRGSGGEGNTQYF. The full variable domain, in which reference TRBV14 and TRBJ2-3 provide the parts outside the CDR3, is EAGVTQFPSHSVIEKGQTVTLRCDPISGHDNLYWYRRVMGKEIKFLLHFVKESKQDESGMPNNRFLAERTGGTYSTLKVQPAELEDSGVYFCASSRGSGGEGNTQYFGPGTRLTVL.

CDR3 sequence (DNA): TGTGCCAGCAGCCTTAGCGGGAGATCCTACAATGAGCAGTTCTTC. It yields the protein CASSLSGRSYNEQFF. The chain uses TRBV3-1 and TRBJ2-1, with 9 bases identical to TRBD2. Germline CDR1 and CDR2: LGHDT and YNNKEL (reference sequence). The V and J ends lost 4 bases and 1 base, in that order; junction bases with no gene match: 2. This CDR3 contains 15 residues.

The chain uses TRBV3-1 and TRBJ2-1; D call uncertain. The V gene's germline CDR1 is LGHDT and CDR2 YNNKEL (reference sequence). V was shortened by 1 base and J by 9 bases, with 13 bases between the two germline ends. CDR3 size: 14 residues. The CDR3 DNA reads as TGTGCCAGCAGCCAAGGAGTAGATGGTGGTGAGCAGTTCTTC. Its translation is CASSQGVDGGEQFF.

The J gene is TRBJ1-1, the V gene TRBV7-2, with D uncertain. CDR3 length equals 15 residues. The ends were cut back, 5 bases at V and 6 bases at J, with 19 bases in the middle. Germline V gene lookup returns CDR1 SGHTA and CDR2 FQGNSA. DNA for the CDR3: TGTGCCAGCAGCCAACACATGATGGAACTATCTGAAGCTTTCTTT. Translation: CASSQHMMELSEAFF. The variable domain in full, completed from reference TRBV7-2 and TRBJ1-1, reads GAGVSQSPSNKVTEKGKDVELRCDPISGHTALYWYRQSLGQGLEFLIYFQGNSAPDKSGLPSDRFSAERTGGSVSTLTIQRTQQEDSAVYLCASSQHMMELSEAFFGQGTRLTVV.

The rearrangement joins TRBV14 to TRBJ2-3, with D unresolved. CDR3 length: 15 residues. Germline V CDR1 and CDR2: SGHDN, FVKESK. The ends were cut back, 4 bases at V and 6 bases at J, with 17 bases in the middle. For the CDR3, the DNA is TGTGCCAGCAGCCCAACAACCAGCGTTATGGATACGCAGTATTTT. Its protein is CASSPTTSVMDTQYF.

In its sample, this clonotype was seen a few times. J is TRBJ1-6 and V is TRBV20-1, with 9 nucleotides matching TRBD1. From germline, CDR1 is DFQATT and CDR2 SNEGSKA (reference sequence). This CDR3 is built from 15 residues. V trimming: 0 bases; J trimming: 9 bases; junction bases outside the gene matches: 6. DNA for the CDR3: TGCAGTGCTAGAGATCAGGACAGGGGCGGTTCACCCCTCCACTTT. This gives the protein CSARDQDRGGSPLHF.

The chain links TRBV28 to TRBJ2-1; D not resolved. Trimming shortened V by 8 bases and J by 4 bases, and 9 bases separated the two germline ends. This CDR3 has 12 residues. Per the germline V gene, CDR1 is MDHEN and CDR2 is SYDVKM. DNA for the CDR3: TGTGCCAGCCTACAGACGTACAATGAGCAGTTCTTC. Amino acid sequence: CASLQTYNEQFF.

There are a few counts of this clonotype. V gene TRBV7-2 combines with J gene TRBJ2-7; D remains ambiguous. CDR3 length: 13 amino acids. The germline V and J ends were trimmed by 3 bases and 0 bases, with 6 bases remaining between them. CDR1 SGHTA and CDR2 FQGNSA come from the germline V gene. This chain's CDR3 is CASSLASSYEQYF. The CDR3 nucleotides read TGTGCCAGCAGCTTGGCGAGCTCCTACGAGCAGTACTTC.

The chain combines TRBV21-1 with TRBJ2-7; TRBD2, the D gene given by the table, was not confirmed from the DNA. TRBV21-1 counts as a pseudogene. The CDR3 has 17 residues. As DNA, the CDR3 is TGTGCCAGCAGCACTATGGGGGGACTAGCGGGAGCCTACGAGCAGTACTTC. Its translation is CASSTMGGLAGAYEQYF.

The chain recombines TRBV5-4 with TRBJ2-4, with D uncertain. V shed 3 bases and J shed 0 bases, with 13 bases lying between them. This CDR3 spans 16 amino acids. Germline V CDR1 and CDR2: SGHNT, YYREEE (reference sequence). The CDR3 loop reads CASSSTKALAKNIQYF. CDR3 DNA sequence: TGTGCCAGCAGCTCCACTAAAGCGCTAGCCAAAAACATTCAGTACTTC.

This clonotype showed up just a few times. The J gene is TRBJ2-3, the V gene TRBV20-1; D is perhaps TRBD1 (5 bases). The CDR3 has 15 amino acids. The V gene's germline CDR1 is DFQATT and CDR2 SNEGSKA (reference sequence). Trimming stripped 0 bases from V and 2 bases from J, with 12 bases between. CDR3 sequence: CSARDDQGVTDTQYF. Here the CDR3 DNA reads TGCAGTGCTAGAGATGATCAGGGCGTCACAGATACGCAGTATTTT.

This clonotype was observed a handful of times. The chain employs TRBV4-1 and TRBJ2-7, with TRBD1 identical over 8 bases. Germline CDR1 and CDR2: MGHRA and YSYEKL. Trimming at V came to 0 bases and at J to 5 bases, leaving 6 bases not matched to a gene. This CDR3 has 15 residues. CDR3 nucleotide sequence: TGCGCCAGCAGCCAAGATAGGAAACAGGGGGACGAGCAGTACTTC. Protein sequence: CASSQDRKQGDEQYF.

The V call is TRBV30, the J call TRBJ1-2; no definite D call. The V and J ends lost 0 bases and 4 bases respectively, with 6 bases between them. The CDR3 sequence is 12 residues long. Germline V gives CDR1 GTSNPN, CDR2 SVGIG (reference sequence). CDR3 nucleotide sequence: TGTGCCTGGAGTGTGGGGTTCTATGGCTACACCTTC. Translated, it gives CAWSVGFYGYTF.

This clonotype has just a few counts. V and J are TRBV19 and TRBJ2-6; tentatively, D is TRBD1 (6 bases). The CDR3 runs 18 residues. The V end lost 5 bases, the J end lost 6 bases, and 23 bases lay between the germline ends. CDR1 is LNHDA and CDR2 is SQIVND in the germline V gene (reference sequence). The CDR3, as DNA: TGTGCCAGTAGTCCCCGAGGGGGTATCCAAATTTTGGCCAACGTCCTGACTTTC. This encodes CASSPRGGIQILANVLTF.

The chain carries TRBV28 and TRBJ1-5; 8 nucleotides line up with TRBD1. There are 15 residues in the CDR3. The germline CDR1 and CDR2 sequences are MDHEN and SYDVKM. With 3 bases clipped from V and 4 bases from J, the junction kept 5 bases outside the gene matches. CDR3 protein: CASSFIDRGNQPQHF. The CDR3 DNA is TGTGCCAGCAGTTTCATAGACAGGGGTAATCAGCCCCAGCATTTT.

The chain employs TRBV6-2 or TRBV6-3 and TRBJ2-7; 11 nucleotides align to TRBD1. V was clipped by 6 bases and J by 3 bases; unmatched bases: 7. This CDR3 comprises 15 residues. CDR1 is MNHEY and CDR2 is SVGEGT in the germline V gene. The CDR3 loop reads CASRSPGTGGYEQYF. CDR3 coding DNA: TGTGCCAGCAGAAGTCCCGGGACAGGGGGCTACGAGCAGTACTTC.

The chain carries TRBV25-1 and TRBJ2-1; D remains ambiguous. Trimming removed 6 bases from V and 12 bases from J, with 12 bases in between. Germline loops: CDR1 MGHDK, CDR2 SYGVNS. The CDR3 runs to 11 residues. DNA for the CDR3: TGTGCCAGCAGCATTTCCCGGGTGCAGTTCTTC. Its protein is CASSISRVQFF. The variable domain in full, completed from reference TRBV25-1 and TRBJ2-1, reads EADIYQTPRYLVIGTGKKITLECSQTMGHDKMYWYQQDPGMELHLIHYSYGVNSTEKGDLSSESTVSRIRTEHFPLTLESARPSHTSQYLCASSISRVQFFGPGTRLTVL.